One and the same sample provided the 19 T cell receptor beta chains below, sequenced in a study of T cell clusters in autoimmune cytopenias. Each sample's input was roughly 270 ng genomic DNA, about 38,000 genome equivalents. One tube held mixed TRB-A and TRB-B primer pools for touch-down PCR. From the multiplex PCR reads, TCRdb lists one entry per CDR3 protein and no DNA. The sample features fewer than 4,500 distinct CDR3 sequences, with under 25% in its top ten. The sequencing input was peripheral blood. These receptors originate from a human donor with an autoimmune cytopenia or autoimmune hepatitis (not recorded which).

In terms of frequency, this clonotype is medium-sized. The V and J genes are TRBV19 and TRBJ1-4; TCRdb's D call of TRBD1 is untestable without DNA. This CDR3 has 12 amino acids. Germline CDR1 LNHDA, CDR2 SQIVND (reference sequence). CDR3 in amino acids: CASRAPAEKLFF.

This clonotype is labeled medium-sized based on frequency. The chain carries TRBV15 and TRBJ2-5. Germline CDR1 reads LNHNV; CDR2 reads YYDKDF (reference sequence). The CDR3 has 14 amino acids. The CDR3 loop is CATSRDPGKETQYF.

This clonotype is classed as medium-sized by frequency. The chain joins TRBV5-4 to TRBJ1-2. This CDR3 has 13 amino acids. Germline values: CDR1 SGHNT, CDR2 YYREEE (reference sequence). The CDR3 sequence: CASSLEVGYGYTF.

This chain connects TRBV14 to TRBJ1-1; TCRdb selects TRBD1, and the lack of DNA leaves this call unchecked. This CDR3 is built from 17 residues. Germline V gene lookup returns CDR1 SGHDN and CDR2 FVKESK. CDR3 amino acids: CASSQRTFYRVNTEAFF.

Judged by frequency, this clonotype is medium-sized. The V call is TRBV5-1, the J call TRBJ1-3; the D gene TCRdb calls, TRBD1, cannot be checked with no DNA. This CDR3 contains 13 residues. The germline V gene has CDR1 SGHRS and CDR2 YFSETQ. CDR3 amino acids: CASSLAPQGAIYF.

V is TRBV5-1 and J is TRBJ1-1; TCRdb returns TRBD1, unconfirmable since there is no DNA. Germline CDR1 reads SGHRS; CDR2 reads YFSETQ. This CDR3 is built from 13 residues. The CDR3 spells CASIGTGDSEAFF.

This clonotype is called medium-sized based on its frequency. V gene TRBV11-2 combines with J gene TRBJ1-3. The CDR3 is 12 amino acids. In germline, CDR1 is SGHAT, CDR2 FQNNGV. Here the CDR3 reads CASRPLGNTIYF.

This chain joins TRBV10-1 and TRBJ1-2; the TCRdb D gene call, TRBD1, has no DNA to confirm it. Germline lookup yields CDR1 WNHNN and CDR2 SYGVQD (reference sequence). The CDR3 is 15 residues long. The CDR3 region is CASSPPRRDDYGYTF.

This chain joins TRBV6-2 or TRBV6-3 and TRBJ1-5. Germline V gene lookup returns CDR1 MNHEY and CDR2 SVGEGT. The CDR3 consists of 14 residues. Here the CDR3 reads CASSYSPLAQPQHF.

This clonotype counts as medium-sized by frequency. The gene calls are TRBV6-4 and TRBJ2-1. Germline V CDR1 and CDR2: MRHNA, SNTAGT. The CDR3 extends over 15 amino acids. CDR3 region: CASSEEAGAYNEQFF.

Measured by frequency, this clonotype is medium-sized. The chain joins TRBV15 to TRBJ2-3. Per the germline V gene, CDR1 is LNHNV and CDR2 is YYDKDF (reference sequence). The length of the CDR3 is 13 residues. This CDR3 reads CATSRDLADTQYF.

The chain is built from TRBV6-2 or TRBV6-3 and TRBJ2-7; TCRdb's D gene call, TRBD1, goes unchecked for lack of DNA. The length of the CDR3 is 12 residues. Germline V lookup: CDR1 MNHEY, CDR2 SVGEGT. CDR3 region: CASSYAGPQQYF.

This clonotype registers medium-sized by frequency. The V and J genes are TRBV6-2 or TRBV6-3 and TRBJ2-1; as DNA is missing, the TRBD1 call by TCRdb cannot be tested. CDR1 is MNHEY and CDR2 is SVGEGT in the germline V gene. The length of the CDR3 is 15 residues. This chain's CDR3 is CASTQTNPGANEQFF.

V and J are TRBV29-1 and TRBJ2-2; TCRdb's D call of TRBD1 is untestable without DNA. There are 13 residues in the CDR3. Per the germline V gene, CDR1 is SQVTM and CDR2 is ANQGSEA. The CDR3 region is CSGGTGNTGELFF.

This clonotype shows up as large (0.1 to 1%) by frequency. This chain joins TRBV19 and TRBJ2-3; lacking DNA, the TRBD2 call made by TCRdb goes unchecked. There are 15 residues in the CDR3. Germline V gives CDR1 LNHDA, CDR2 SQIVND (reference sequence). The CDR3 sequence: CASSPAGGPTDTQYF.

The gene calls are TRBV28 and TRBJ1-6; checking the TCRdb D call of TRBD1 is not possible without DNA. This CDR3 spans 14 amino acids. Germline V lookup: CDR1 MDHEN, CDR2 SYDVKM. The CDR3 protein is CASSSGQYNSPLHF.

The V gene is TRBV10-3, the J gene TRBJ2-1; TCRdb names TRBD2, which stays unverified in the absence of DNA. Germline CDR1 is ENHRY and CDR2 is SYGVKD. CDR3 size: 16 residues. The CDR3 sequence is CAISDSGGPSYNEQFF.

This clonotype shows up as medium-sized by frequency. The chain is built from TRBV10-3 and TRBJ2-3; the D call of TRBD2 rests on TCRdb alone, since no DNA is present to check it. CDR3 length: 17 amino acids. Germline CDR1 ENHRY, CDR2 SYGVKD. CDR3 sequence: CAISDPTSGRGTDTQYF.

CDR3: CSTQGNSPLHF. The chain links TRBV20-1 to TRBJ1-6; there is no DNA to check the TCRdb D call of TRBD1. The CDR3 runs to 11 residues. Germline V gives CDR1 DFQATT, CDR2 SNEGSKA (reference sequence).